These 7 T cell receptor beta chains were all obtained from the same sample, sequenced in a study of PD-1 blockade in classical Hodgkin lymphoma. Data came from immunoSEQ multiplex PCR; TCRdb stores just in-frame clones and leaves some out. There are 13,000 to 15,000 clones in the sample; 70% to 90% occur only once, and approximately 4.5% lies in the top ten. After autologous stem cell transplantation all patients relapsed, and prior brentuximab vedotin exposure differed between cohorts. Material: peripheral blood mononuclear cells (PBMCs), obtained at baseline. These receptors were collected from a human donor with classical Hodgkin lymphoma.

The CDR3 DNA reads TGTGCCAGCAGCCCGGGGTCGTATGGCTACACCTTC. It yields the protein CASSPGSYGYTF. The J gene is TRBJ1-2, the V gene TRBV5-6; no firm D call. CDR1 and CDR2 from the germline V gene are SGHDT and YYEEEE. The CDR3 spans 12 residues. The ends were cut back, 4 bases at V and 5 bases at J, with 9 bases in the middle.

The sample holds one count of this clone. The rearrangement uses TRBV4-3 and TRBJ2-1; possible D gene TRBD2, 6 bases. With 3 bases removed from V and 4 bases from J, the gap between germline ends came to 16 bases. Per the germline V gene, CDR1 is LGHNA and CDR2 is YSLEER. The CDR3 length is 16 residues. The CDR3: CASSHAFSGLYNEQFF. The CDR3 region has the DNA TGCGCCAGCAGCCATGCATTTAGCGGACTTTACAATGAGCAGTTCTTC.

In this sample, this clone turned up a few times. The chain combines TRBV10-2 with TRBJ2-3; perhaps TRBD2 as D (6 bases). The CDR3 sequence is 12 residues long. Trimming stripped 2 bases from V and 6 bases from J, with 6 bases between. Germline V gene data show CDR1 as WSHSY and CDR2 as SAAADI. CDR3 protein: CASSEAGDTQYF. The CDR3 region has the DNA TGCGCCAGCAGTGAGGCGGGGGATACGCAGTATTTT.

This clone was picked up one time. The gene calls are TRBV2 and TRBJ2-3; TRBD2 matches at 8 bases. CDR3 size: 16 residues. Trimming took 7 bases from V and 0 from J; bases not matched to a gene: 9. CDR1 and CDR2 from the germline V gene are SNHLY and FYNNEI. Here the CDR3 reads CASNSGSSISTDTQYF. DNA of the CDR3: TGTGCCAGCAACAGCGGGAGCTCTATTAGCACAGATACGCAGTATTTT.

Turning to this clone: One junction end disagrees with the germline gene, perhaps due to a read error. V and J are TRBV9 and TRBJ2-7; D is perhaps TRBD2 (5 bases). The CDR3 totals 16 residues. Germline V gene data show CDR1 as SGDLS and CDR2 as YYNGEE. DNA for the CDR3: TGTGCCACCAGCCCCGGCGAGGGAAGGGTCTCCTACGAGCAGTACTTC. This translates into CATSPGEGRVSYEQYF.

V usage is TRBV4-1 and J usage is TRBJ1-4; the D gene is possibly TRBD1 (5 bases). The V gene's germline CDR1 is MGHRA and CDR2 YSYEKL. V lost 0 bases, J lost 4 bases, and 9 bases lay in between. CDR3 length: 15 amino acids. The CDR3 here is CASSQDGDSNEKLFF. CDR3 DNA sequence: TGCGCCAGCAGCCAAGATGGCGACAGTAATGAAAAACTGTTTTTT.

The V gene is TRBV7-9, the J gene TRBJ2-1; either TRBD1 or TRBD2 may supply D (5 bases each). Germline V gene sequence: CDR1 SEHNR, CDR2 FQNEAQ (reference sequence). V shed 1 base and J shed 8 bases, with 6 bases lying between them. The CDR3 loop spans 12 amino acids. The CDR3 region is CASSLGGYEQFF. CDR3 bases: TGTGCCAGCAGCTTAGGGGGGTATGAGCAGTTCTTC.